This TCR beta chain was recorded in a study of breast tumors, draining lymph nodes, adjacent tissues. Study outcomes and limitations: That most tumor T cells come from lymph nodes remained unproven. Compared with basal-like, luminal-like tumors shared significantly more repertoire with nontumor tissue. Tumor repertoires ranked between lymph nodes and nontumor tissue in diversity, with V and J gene preferences. Data fit most tumor T cells coming from lymph node, expanding in tumor.

This clonotype was recorded once. Its antigen remains unidentified. Trimming stripped 2 bases from V and 0 bases from J, with 20 bases between. CDR3 length equals 20 residues. Germline V gene data show CDR1 as SGHTA and CDR2 as FQGTGA. MiXCR was run by TCRdb on the multiplex PCR reads, yielding one entry per CDR3 protein. The sample carries tens of thousands of distinct CDR3 sequences, 60% to 80% recorded once. V is TRBV7-3 and J is TRBJ1-6; possibly TRBD1 for D (5 bases). The sample consisted of breast tumor tissue. The clonotype originates from a female donor with breast cancer. Some clones in this sample may be carry-over from other donors' samples. The DNA of the CDR3 is TGTGCCAGCAGCTTACGGGACGTTCGAGACCTTAGCTCCTATAATTCACCCCTCCACTTT. It encodes CASSLRDVRDLSSYNSPLHF. Filled out from reference TRBV7-3 and TRBJ1-6, the complete variable domain reads GAGVSQTPSNKVTEKGKYVELRCDPISGHTALYWYRQSLGQGPEFLIYFQGTGAADDSGLPNDRFFAVRPEGSVSTLKIQRTERGDSAVYLCASSLRDVRDLSSYNSPLHFGNGTRLTVT.